This paragraph reports one TCR beta chain. Its antigen remains unknown. This entry belongs to a study of T cell responses to AZD1222 COVID-19 vaccine. Study outcomes and limitations: Across spike, vaccine-associated CD4 TCRs were found, dominant at 160-218 and 743-854.

Clones were sequenced by immunoSEQ multiplex PCR, and TCRdb holds only the in-frame ones, with some missing. Of more than 150,000 clones listed, about nine tenths are singletons. This CDR3 is 13 amino acids long. The V end was cut by 5 bases, the J end by 3 bases, with 11 bases between. Germline loops: CDR1 MNHEY, CDR2 SVGAGI. This TCR was recovered from an adult in good health. The chain links TRBV6-5 to TRBJ2-7, with D uncertain. This specimen was peripheral blood, taken on day 0 of AZD1222 vaccination. The CDR3 nucleotides read TGTGCCAGCAGTCCCCTGAGCAGCTACGAGCAGTACTTC. Translated: CASSPLSSYEQYF.